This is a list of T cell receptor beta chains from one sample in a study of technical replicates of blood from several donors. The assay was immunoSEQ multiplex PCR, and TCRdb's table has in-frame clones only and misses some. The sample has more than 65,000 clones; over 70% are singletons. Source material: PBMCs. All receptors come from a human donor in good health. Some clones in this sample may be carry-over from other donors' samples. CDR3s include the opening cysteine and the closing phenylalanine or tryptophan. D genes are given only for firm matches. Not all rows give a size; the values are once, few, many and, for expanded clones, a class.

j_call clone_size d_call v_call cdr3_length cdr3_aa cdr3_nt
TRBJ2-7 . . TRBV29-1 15 CSVEVAGSSSYEQYF TGCAGCGTTGAAGTGGCAGGGTCGAGCTCCTACGAGCAGTACTTC
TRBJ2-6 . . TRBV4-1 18 CASSLEIPQGSGANVLTF TGCGCTAGCAGCCTAGAAATACCACAGGGCTCAGGGGCCAACGTCCTGACTTTC
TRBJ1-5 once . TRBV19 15 CASSMSPGLNQPQHF TGTGCCAGTAGTATGTCGCCAGGGCTCAATCAGCCCCAGCATTTT
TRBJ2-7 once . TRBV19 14 CASSPTRTGNEQYF TGTGCCAGTAGTCCCACGCGTACAGGGAACGAGCAGTACTTC
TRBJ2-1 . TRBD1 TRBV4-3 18 CASSQERDRGPRYNEQFF TGCGCCAGCAGCCAAGAGCGGGACAGGGGGCCTCGGTACAATGAGCAGTTCTTC
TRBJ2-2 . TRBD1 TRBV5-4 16 CASSVTGGANTGELFF TGTGCCAGCAGCGTCACAGGGGGCGCAAACACCGGGGAGCTGTTTTTT
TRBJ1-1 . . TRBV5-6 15 CASSWDGGGLTEAFF TGTGCCAGCAGCTGGGACGGGGGGGGGTTAACTGAAGCTTTCTTT
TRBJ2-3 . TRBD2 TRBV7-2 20 CASSLAVGGKRGVRTDTQYF TGTGCCAGCAGCTTAGCGGTGGGGGGAAAGCGGGGGGTACGCACAGATACGCAGTATTTT
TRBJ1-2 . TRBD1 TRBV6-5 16 CASSYSMGQGNYGYTF TGTGCCAGCAGTTACTCGATGGGACAGGGGAACTATGGCTACACCTTC
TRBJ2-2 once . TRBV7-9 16 CASSRRDIANTGELFF TGTGCCAGCAGCCGCCGGGACATCGCGAACACCGGGGAGCTGTTTTTT
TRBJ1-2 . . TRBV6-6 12 CASSGGGYGYTF TGTGCCAGCTCCGGGGGGGGCTATGGCTACACCTTC
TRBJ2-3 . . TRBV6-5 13 CASRQTQGDTQYF TGTGCCAGCAGACAGACACAGGGAGATACGCAGTATTTT
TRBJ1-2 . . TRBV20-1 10 CSAPSGGYTF TGCAGTGCTCCCTCAGGGGGCTACACCTTC